This T cell receptor beta chain appears in the sequencing data of a study of shared clonotypes between healthy human individuals. Study findings and constraints: Represented genetic and exposure-history diversity was restricted by having few donors. Richness estimates generally favored naive over memory subsets. Clonotype sharing among donors, it was expected, would be affected by sequencing depth.

Terminally differentiated effector memory CD45RA+ cells were excluded by CCR7 positive selection of CD45RO-negative cells. Assay used: immunoSEQ multiplex PCR; TCRdb lists only in-frame clones, some missing. The sample has roughly 570,000 clones; roughly 98% are singletons. Comments on this clone: Its cognate antigen is unknown.

CDR1 SGHDN and CDR2 FVKESK come from the germline V gene. The CDR3 spans 17 residues. V was pared by 1 base and J by 4 bases, with 19 bases between. This receptor was identified in a man aged 30-40 years in good health. The specimen was naive CD8+ T cells sorted from blood. The genes are TRBV14 and TRBJ2-5; unclear D gene. Here the CDR3 DNA reads TGTGCCAGCAGCCAAGCCCTCCTCGAGAGCGTGGGAGAGACCCAGTACTTC. Its translation: CASSQALLESVGETQYF.